This T cell receptor beta chain was documented in a study of cytomegalovirus exposure and HLA in healthy donors. PCR primers comprised 60 Vbeta and 13 Jbeta primers. This table comes from immunoSEQ multiplex PCR, and its TCRdb copy is limited to in-frame clones, with some not included. The table lists 75,000 to 95,000 clones, 90% of them singletons, with around 2.3% in the top ten. Study findings and constraints: TCR beta V segments were, for the most part, productive about 87% or about 30% of the time in an earlier analysis.

In its sample, this clone was seen once. The antigen is not known. The sample comprised PBMCs. The receptor was derived from a man between 18 and 29 years old in good health and CMV-seronegative.

The CDR3 DNA reads TGTGCCAGCAGTGACCACCGGGGCTACAATGAGCAGTTCTTC. Translated, it gives CASSDHRGYNEQFF. V usage is TRBV9 and J usage is TRBJ2-1; TRBD2 is a possible D gene (5 bases). The CDR3 runs 14 residues. The V gene lost 5 bases and the J gene lost 3 bases, with 12 bases spanning the gap. Germline V CDR1 and CDR2: SGDLS, YYNGEE.